A selection of T cell receptor beta chains follows, all from one sample in a study of regulatory T cells in long-lasting Graves disease. TCRdb fed the multiplex PCR reads into MiXCR, producing one record per CDR3 protein. The data contain some 340,000 distinct CDR3 sequences, roughly 10% of them singletons. The sample was also linked to a second study, of T cells in Graves' hyperthyroidism and ophthalmopathy.

This material consisted of peripheral blood mononuclear cells (PBMCs), taken at new diagnosis, from a patient treated with antithyroid drugs. The receptors shown here come from a woman between 18 and 30 years old with Graves disease. Each CDR3 is given with its conserved first and last residue. Fields, in order: J gene, clone size, D gene, V gene, CDR3 protein, CDR3 DNA. D genes are given only for firm matches. Size is stated for part of the rows, as once, few or many counts, or as a class when the clone is expanded.

>TRBJ2-7|many|-|TRBV7-9
CASSFKSSYEQYF
TGTGCCAGCAGCTTCAAAAGCTCCTACGAGCAGTACTTC
>TRBJ2-1|few|-|TRBV3-1
CASSQDYGISYNEQFF
TGTGCCAGCAGCCAAGATTACGGGATAAGCTACAATGAGCAGTTCTTC
>TRBJ1-6|many|TRBD1|TRBV20-1
CSARDPTGAGSPLHF
TGCAGTGCTAGAGATCCGACAGGGGCAGGGTCACCCCTCCACTTT
>TRBJ2-4|few|TRBD2|TRBV6-1
CASPPGSGRVEPKNIQYF
TGTGCCAGCCCCCCGGGGAGCGGGAGAGTCGAGCCCAAAAACATTCAGTACTTC
>TRBJ2-1|few|-|TRBV5-6
CASSLEGPWGKPFF
TGTGCCAGCAGCTTGGAGGGCCCATGGGGGAAGCCGTTCTTC
>TRBJ2-7|-|-|TRBV6-1
CASSLPGLEQYF
TGTGCCAGCAGTCTCCCGGGGCTAGAGCAGTACTTC
>TRBJ1-1|many|-|TRBV20-1
CSARWYRDTEAFF
TGCAGTGCTAGATGGTACAGGGACACTGAAGCTTTCTTT
>TRBJ1-2|many|-|TRBV7-2
CASSFPDQSHGYTF
TGTGCCAGCAGCTTTCCGGATCAGAGCCATGGCTACACCTTC
>TRBJ2-5|many|-|TRBV11-2
CASSLWAEYQETQYF
TGTGCCAGCAGCTTGTGGGCAGAGTACCAAGAGACCCAGTACTTC
>TRBJ1-1|many|-|TRBV7-3
CASRSGTEAFF
TGTGCCAGCAGATCAGGCACTGAAGCTTTCTTT